Shown below are 29 T cell receptor beta chains from a single sample sequenced in a study of regulatory T cells in long-lasting Graves disease. Arm-PCR with iRepertoire HTBI primers amplified the CDR3 regions for these TCR beta libraries. Each CDR3 protein gets one entry after TCRdb re-called the multiplex PCR reads with MiXCR. The data show roughly 610,000 distinct CDR3 sequences, roughly 15% seen once. Indicated time point: newly diagnosed GD, antithyroid drugs for less than 3 months. The TCR library was made from RNA that had been extracted from PBMCs in TRIzol. Separately, the same data were catalogued under a study of T cells in Graves' hyperthyroidism and ophthalmopathy.

Here the sequenced sample was peripheral blood mononuclear cells (PBMCs), taken at new diagnosis, from a patient treated with antithyroid drugs. All receptors derive from a woman aged 30 to 39 with Graves disease.

This clonotype was found a few times. V is TRBV9 and J is TRBJ1-4; 7 bases map to TRBD1. V trimming: 0 bases; J trimming: 5 bases; junction bases outside the gene matches: 7. CDR1 and CDR2 from the germline V gene are SGDLS and YYNGEE. The length of the CDR3 is 16 residues. The CDR3 DNA sequence: TGTGCCAGCAGCGTAGGTCGGACAGGCCGAAATGAAAAACTGTTTTTT. This codes for CASSVGRTGRNEKLFF.

This chain joins TRBV11-2 and TRBJ2-1; TRBD1 matches 7 bases. V was pared by 5 bases and J by 4 bases, with 20 bases of the junction left unmatched. The germline gives CDR1 SGHAT, CDR2 FQNNGV. The CDR3 length is 19 residues. CDR3 loop: CASSARRRQGEELYNEQFF. The CDR3 DNA reads as TGTGCCAGCAGCGCCCGACGTCGACAGGGAGAGGAACTATACAATGAGCAGTTCTTC. Full variable domain (remainder filled in from reference TRBV11-2 and TRBJ2-1): EAGVAQSPRYKIIEKRQSVAFWCNPISGHATLYWYQQILGQGPKLLIQFQNNGVVDDSQLPKDRFSAERLKGVDSTLKIQPAKLEDSAVYLCASSARRRQGEELYNEQFFGPGTRLTVL.

This clonotype was seen more than once but under ten times. V is TRBV19 and J is TRBJ2-2; D is undetermined. Germline values: CDR1 LNHDA, CDR2 SQIVND (reference sequence). CDR3 length equals 15 residues. Trimming cost V 3 bases and J 4 bases, with 12 bases left between them. Written as DNA, the CDR3 is TGTGCCAGTAGTATCCCCGGCAGAGTCACCGGGGAGCTGTTTTTT. Translating it yields CASSIPGRVTGELFF. Using reference TRBV19 and TRBJ2-2 for the parts outside the CDR3, the full variable domain is DGGITQSPKYLFRKEGQNVTLSCEQNLNHDAMYWYRQDPGQGLRLIYYSQIVNDFQKGDIAEGYSVSREKKESFPLTVTSAQKNPTAFYLCASSIPGRVTGELFFGEGSRLTVL.

In this sample, this clonotype turned up a few times. One end of the junction fails to match germline, which may point to a read error. The V gene is TRBV12-3 or TRBV12-4, the J gene TRBJ2-3; D possibly corresponds to TRBD2 (6 bases). This CDR3 is 15 amino acids long. CDR3 amino acids: CTSSLGGFGSDTQYF. CDR3 bases: TGTACCAGCAGTTTAGGAGGGTTTGGGTCAGATACGCAGTATTTT.

The rearrangement joins TRBV5-1 to TRBJ2-3; 8 positions agree with TRBD2. The CDR3 totals 16 residues. Trimming took 2 bases from V and 0 from J; bases not matched to a gene: 5. Looked up from germline, CDR1 is SGHRS and CDR2 is YFSETQ. The CDR3 loop reads CASSLLSGVSTDTQYF. The CDR3 DNA reads as TGCGCCAGCAGCTTACTTAGCGGGGTTAGCACAGATACGCAGTATTTT. Full variable domain (outside the CDR3, taken from reference TRBV5-1 and TRBJ2-3): KAGVTQTPRYLIKTRGQQVTLSCSPISGHRSVSWYQQTPGQGLQFLFEYFSETQRNKGNFPGRFSGRQFSNSRSEMNVSTLELGDSALYLCASSLLSGVSTDTQYFGPGTRLTVL.

This clonotype came up a few times. This chain joins TRBV28 and TRBJ1-2; no clear D gene. CDR3 length: 14 residues. Deletions cut 5 bases from V and 4 bases from J, with 14 bases between. Germline CDR1 reads MDHEN; CDR2 reads SYDVKM. This CDR3 is CASSTFVRLYGYTF. Written as DNA, the CDR3 is TGTGCCAGCAGTACGTTTGTACGGCTCTATGGCTACACCTTC.

The J gene is TRBJ1-6, the V gene TRBV28, with D unclear. The CDR3 is 14 residues long. Germline CDR1 and CDR2: MDHEN and SYDVKM. V was clipped by 6 bases and J by 7 bases, with 13 bases between them. The CDR3 loop reads CASSPRVGNSPLHF. The CDR3 coding sequence is TGTGCCAGCAGCCCGAGGGTGGGGAATTCACCCCTCCACTTT.

This clonotype came up many times. This chain joins TRBV2 and TRBJ2-3; 9 positions agree with TRBD1. V shed 3 bases and J 8 bases; nucleotides not matched to a gene: 12. The germline gives CDR1 SNHLY, CDR2 FYNNEI. CDR3 length: 16 residues. As DNA, the CDR3 is TGTGCCAGCAGTGACGTGGGACAGGGTTATAGAAGTACGCAGTATTTT. Translating gives CASSDVGQGYRSTQYF.

This clonotype has ten or more counts. The chain couples TRBV6-1 to TRBJ1-5, with 9 nucleotides matching TRBD1. V lost 6 bases to trimming and J lost 6 bases; unmatched junction nucleotides: 6. Germline V gives CDR1 MNHNS, CDR2 SASEGT. This CDR3 comprises 14 residues. For the CDR3, the DNA is TGTGCCAGCAGACGCACGGGACAGGGTCAGCCCCAGCATTTT. Its protein is CASRRTGQGQPQHF.

The rearrangement links TRBV3-1 to TRBJ1-4, with D possibly matching TRBD1 (6 bases). Trimming shortened V by 5 bases and J by 8 bases, and 18 bases separated the two germline ends. The germline CDR1 and CDR2 sequences are LGHDT and YNNKEL (reference sequence). This CDR3 contains 15 residues. The CDR3 loop reads CASSGEGTKGEKLFF. The CDR3 bases are TGTGCCAGCAGCGGGGAGGGGACAAAGGGGGAAAAACTGTTTTTT.

This clonotype was counted at least ten times. The rearrangement links TRBV30 to TRBJ2-7; 11 nucleotides agree with TRBD1. The CDR3 sequence is 14 residues long. V shed 3 bases and J 6 bases; nucleotides not matched to a gene: 7. CDR1 is GTSNPN, CDR2 SVGIG, per germline (reference sequence). The CDR3 DNA reads as TGTGCCTGGAGGCGGACAGGGGGCTTTGTCGAGCAGTACTTC. This codes for CAWRRTGGFVEQYF.

This clonotype occurred a few times. This chain joins TRBV10-1 and TRBJ2-3, with 12 bases matching TRBD1. Germline loops: CDR1 WNHNN, CDR2 SYGVQD (reference sequence). The length of the CDR3 is 15 residues. V lost 6 bases and J lost 8; bases outside the gene matches: 9. The CDR3 nucleotides are TGCGCCAGCAGCCCCACTCCGGGACAGGGGGCTACGCAGTATTTT. Translated: CASSPTPGQGATQYF.

With respect to this clonotype: This likely reflects a read error, since a far larger clone is one base away. The V call is TRBV2, the J call TRBJ1-5, with unresolved D. Trimming left V 7 bases short and J 9 bases short, with 19 bases between. This CDR3 has 14 amino acids. The germline gives CDR1 SNHLY, CDR2 FYNNEI. CDR3 nucleotide sequence: TGTGCCAGCACCCCCGCCGGGAATCATCGGCCCCAGCATTTT. As protein: CASTPAGNHRPQHF.

The gene calls are TRBV6-5 and TRBJ1-6; D unresolved. Trimming removed 2 bases at V and 5 bases at J, with 13 bases between. CDR1 is MNHEY, CDR2 SVGAGI, per germline. The CDR3 sequence is 16 residues long. The CDR3 DNA sequence: TGTGCCAGCAGTTACGCGTCCCAACGAGATAATTCACCCCTCCACTTT. Protein product: CASSYASQRDNSPLHF.

On this clonotype itself: This may stem from a read error, because a much larger clone lies one nucleotide away. The chain links TRBV7-9 to TRBJ1-1; possible D gene TRBD1, 5 bases. V was shortened by 5 bases and J by 11 bases, with 18 bases between the two germline ends. The CDR3 spans 13 residues. The germline V gene has CDR1 SEHNR and CDR2 FQNEAQ (reference sequence). CDR3: CASSPDILGAAFF. The CDR3 bases are TGTGCCAGCAGCCCGGACATCCTGGGTGCGGCTTTCTTT.

This clonotype has only a few counts. The V and J genes are TRBV5-1 and TRBJ2-1, with TRBD2 as a possible D gene (6 bases). Trimming removed 4 bases at V and 6 bases at J, with 17 bases between. CDR1 SGHRS and CDR2 YFSETQ come from the germline V gene. CDR3 size: 15 residues. Here the CDR3 DNA reads TGCGCCAGCAGCATGGGGGACTCCTCTGGCAATGAGCAGTTCTTC. It codes for CASSMGDSSGNEQFF. The whole variable domain, filled in from reference TRBV5-1 and TRBJ2-1, reads KAGVTQTPRYLIKTRGQQVTLSCSPISGHRSVSWYQQTPGQGLQFLFEYFSETQRNKGNFPGRFSGRQFSNSRSEMNVSTLELGDSALYLCASSMGDSSGNEQFFGPGTRLTVL.

This clonotype was detected many times. V and J are TRBV5-5 and TRBJ1-2; D is uncertain. Trimming took off 4 bases at V and 2 bases at J, with 12 bases between the two ends. Germline CDR1 and CDR2: SGHKS and YYEKEE (reference sequence). The CDR3 loop spans 14 amino acids. The CDR3 is CASSPRRENYGYTF. In DNA form, the CDR3 reads TGTGCCAGCAGCCCCCGCCGGGAGAACTATGGCTACACCTTC.

V and J are TRBV5-1 and TRBJ1-5; D gene uncertain. Trimming pared 2 bases from V and 7 bases from J, leaving 10 bases between. The CDR3 is 13 amino acids. Germline V CDR1 and CDR2: SGHRS, YFSETQ. The CDR3 is CASSLGAEQPQHF. The CDR3 DNA reads as TGCGCCAGCAGCTTAGGAGCGGAACAGCCCCAGCATTTT. Using reference TRBV5-1 and TRBJ1-5 for the parts outside the CDR3, the full variable domain is KAGVTQTPRYLIKTRGQQVTLSCSPISGHRSVSWYQQTPGQGLQFLFEYFSETQRNKGNFPGRFSGRQFSNSRSEMNVSTLELGDSALYLCASSLGAEQPQHFGDGTRLSIL.

As to this clonotype: A much larger clone lies a single base off, so this may be a read error. DNA of the CDR3: TGTGCCAGCAGTTTAGGGCCTCCGGTGAAAAAACGGCCCCAGCATTTT. This gives the protein CASSLGPPVKKRPQHF. The chain is built from TRBV6-9 and TRBJ1-5; D unclear. V shed 4 bases and J shed 9 bases, with 22 bases lying between them. CDR3 length: 16 residues. Germline V lookup: CDR1 MNHGY, CDR2 SVAAGI.

A few counts support this clonotype. The chain joins TRBV20-1 to TRBJ2-2; tentatively, D is TRBD1 (6 bases). Trimming took off 6 bases at V and 1 base at J, with 12 bases between the two ends. Germline CDR1 DFQATT, CDR2 SNEGSKA (reference sequence). There are 14 residues in the CDR3. The CDR3 spells CSAPGEQNTGELFF. The CDR3 DNA reads TGCAGTGCCCCAGGGGAGCAGAACACCGGGGAGCTGTTTTTT.

This clonotype was counted only a few times. The V gene is TRBV30, the J gene TRBJ2-3; 7 nucleotides align to TRBD1. The CDR3 extends over 13 amino acids. V was pared by 4 bases and J by 4 bases, with 5 bases of the junction left unmatched. CDR1 and CDR2 from the germline V gene are GTSNPN and SVGIG (reference sequence). CDR3: CAWNRGGSDTQYF. The CDR3 DNA sequence: TGTGCCTGGAACAGGGGCGGGTCAGATACGCAGTATTTT.

This clonotype occurred many times. This rearrangement joins TRBV28 to TRBJ1-1, with a possible D match to TRBD1 (5 bases). V lost 6 bases to trimming and J lost 7 bases, with 18 bases between them. From germline, CDR1 is MDHEN and CDR2 SYDVKM. The CDR3 has 14 residues. CDR3 bases: TGTGCCAGCAGACGTGACCGCGGACACGGTGAAGCTTTCTTT. It translates to CASRRDRGHGEAFF.

This clonotype was recorded many times. This sequence joins TRBV19 and TRBJ1-1; the D gene is possibly TRBD1 (5 bases). This CDR3 has 17 residues. Trimming took 7 bases from V and 1 from J, leaving 22 bases between them. CDR1 LNHDA and CDR2 SQIVND come from the germline V gene (reference sequence). The CDR3 is CASIVPGRGLKNTEAFF. CDR3 in DNA: TGTGCCAGTATTGTACCGGGACGGGGACTAAAGAACACTGAAGCTTTCTTT.

This clonotype was counted between two and nine times. The CDR3 nucleotides are TGCGCCAGCAGCCACAAGGGGAATGAGAGGGGTTCACCCCTCCACTTT. Its protein is CASSHKGNERGSPLHF. The V gene is TRBV4-1, the J gene TRBJ1-6, with a possible D match to TRBD1 (5 bases). V was pared by 3 bases and J by 9 bases, with 18 bases between. Germline loops: CDR1 MGHRA, CDR2 YSYEKL. This CDR3 is 16 amino acids long.

This chain connects TRBV20-1 to TRBJ2-4; a weak D match, TRBD2 (6 bases). This CDR3 is built from 14 residues. From germline, CDR1 is DFQATT and CDR2 SNEGSKA (reference sequence). Between the trimmed V and J ends, which lost 5 bases and 6 bases, there was a span of 17 bases. The CDR3 DNA reads as TGCAGTGCTTCCTCACTAGCCCTCCTAAACATTCAGTACTTC. This encodes CSASSLALLNIQYF.

The gene calls are TRBV7-6 and TRBJ2-1; TRBD2 is a possible D gene (5 bases). This CDR3 comprises 16 residues. V lost 5 bases and J 4 bases, leaving 18 bases between the germline ends. Germline V CDR1 and CDR2: SGHVS, FNYEAQ. The CDR3 reads CASSPDPLGIYNEQFF. Here the CDR3 DNA reads TGTGCCAGCAGCCCCGATCCCCTCGGGATATACAATGAGCAGTTCTTC.

This clonotype came up a few times. V and J are TRBV2 and TRBJ2-1, with D uncertain. The V and J ends lost 7 bases and 4 bases respectively, with 8 bases between them. This CDR3 spans 12 amino acids. The germline V gene encodes CDR1 SNHLY and CDR2 FYNNEI. CDR3 sequence: CASKDSYNEQFF. DNA for the CDR3: TGTGCCAGCAAGGATTCGTACAATGAGCAGTTCTTC.

This clonotype was picked up many times. CDR3 protein: CASSESTSGSIDEQFF. Here the CDR3 DNA reads TGTGCCAGCAGTGAGTCGACTAGCGGGAGTATTGATGAGCAGTTCTTC. This sequence joins TRBV6-4 and TRBJ2-1; TRBD2 aligns across 12 bases. CDR1 MRHNA and CDR2 SNTAGT come from the germline V gene. V shed 3 bases and J 8 bases; nucleotides not matched to a gene: 8. This CDR3 spans 16 amino acids.

In this sample, this clonotype turned up many times. This rearrangement joins TRBV2 to TRBJ1-4, with D unclear. V dropped 6 bases and J dropped 7 bases, with 15 bases sitting between them. The CDR3 runs to 14 residues. CDR1 and CDR2 (germline): SNHLY, FYNNEI. The CDR3 DNA sequence: TGTGCCAGCAGCTCCGGGCCTTCTAGTGAAAAACTGTTTTTT. As protein: CASSSGPSSEKLFF. Combining the CDR3 with reference TRBV2 and TRBJ1-4 gives the whole variable domain EPEVTQTPSHQVTQMGQEVILRCVPISNHLYFYWYRQILGQKVEFLVSFYNNEISEKSEIFDDQFSVERPDGSNFTLKIRSTKLEDSAMYFCASSSGPSSEKLFFGSGTQLSVL.